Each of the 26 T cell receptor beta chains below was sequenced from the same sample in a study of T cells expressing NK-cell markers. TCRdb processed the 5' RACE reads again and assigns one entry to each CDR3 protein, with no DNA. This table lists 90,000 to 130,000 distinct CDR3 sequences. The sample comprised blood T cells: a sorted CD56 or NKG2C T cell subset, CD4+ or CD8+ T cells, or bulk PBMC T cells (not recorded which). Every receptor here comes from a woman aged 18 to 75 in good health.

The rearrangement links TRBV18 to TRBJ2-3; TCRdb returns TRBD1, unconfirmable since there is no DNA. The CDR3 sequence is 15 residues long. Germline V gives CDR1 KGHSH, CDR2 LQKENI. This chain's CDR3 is CASSPPQGRTDTQYF.

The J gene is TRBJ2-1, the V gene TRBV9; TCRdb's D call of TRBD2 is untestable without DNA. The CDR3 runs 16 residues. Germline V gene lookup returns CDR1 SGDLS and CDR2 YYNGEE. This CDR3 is CASSPGLAGGPHEQFF. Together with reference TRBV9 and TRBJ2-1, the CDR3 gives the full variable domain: DSGVTQTPKHLITATGQRVTLRCSPRSGDLSVYWYQQSLDQGLQFLIQYYNGEERAKGNILERFSAQQFPDLHSELNLSSLELGDSALYFCASSPGLAGGPHEQFFGPGTRLTVL.

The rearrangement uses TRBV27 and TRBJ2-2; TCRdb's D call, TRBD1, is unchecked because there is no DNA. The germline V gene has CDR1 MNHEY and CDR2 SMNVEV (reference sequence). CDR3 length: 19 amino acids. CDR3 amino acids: CASSLAPAGGGWITGELFF.

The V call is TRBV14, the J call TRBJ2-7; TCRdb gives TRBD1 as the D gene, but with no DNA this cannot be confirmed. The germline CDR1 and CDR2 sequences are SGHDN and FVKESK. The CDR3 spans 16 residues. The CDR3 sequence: CASSQDLGTDSYEQYF.

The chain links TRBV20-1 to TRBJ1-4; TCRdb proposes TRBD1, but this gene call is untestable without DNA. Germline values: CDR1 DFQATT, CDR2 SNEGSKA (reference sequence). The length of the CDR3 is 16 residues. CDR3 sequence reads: CSAPLTGTSTNEKLFF.

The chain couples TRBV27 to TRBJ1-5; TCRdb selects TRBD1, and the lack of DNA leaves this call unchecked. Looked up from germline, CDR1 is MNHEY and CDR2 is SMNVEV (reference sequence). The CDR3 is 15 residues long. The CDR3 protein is CASSSGAEGYQPQHF.

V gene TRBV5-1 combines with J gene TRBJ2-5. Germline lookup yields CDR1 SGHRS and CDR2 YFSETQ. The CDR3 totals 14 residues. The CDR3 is CASSLVTNQETQYF.

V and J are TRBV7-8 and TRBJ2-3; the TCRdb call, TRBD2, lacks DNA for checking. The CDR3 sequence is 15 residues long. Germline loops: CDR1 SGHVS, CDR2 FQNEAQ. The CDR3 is CASSQPSGRTDTQYF.

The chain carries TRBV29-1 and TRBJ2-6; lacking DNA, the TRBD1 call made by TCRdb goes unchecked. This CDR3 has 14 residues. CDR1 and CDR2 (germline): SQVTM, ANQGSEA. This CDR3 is CSVEGAGGANVLTF.

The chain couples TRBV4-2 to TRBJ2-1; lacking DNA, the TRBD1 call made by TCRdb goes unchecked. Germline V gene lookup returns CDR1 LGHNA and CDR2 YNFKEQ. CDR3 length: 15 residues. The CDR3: CASSGGAGSTDEQFF.

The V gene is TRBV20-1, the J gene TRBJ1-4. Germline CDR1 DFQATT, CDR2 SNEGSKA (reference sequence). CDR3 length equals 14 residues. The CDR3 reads CSVKDGATNEKLFF.

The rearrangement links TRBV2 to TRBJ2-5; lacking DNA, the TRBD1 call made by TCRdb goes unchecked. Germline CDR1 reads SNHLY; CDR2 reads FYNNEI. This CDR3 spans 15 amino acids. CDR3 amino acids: CASSVPTEGGGTQYF.

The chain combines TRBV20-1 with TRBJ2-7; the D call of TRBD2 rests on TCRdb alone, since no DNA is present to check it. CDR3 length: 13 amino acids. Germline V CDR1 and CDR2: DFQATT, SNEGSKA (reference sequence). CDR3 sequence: CSARDGSVYEQYF.

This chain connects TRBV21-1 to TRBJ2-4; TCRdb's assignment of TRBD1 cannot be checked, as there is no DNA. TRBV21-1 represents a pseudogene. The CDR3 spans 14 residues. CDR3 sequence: CASRGTDRKNIQYF.

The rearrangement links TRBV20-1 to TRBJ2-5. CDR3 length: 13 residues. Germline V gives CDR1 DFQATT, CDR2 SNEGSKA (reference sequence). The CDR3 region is CSAREWGQETQYF.

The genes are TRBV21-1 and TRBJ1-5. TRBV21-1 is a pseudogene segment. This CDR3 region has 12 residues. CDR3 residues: CASSAQINSTTF.

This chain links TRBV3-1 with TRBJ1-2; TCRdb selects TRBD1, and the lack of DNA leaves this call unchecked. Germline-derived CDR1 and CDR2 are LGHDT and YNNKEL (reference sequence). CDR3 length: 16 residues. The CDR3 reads CASSPRTPDSPYGYTF.

The CDR3: CASSLLAGGPYNEQFF. This chain uses TRBV12-3 or TRBV12-4 with TRBJ2-1; TCRdb calls TRBD2, which cannot be checked without DNA. The CDR3 totals 16 residues.

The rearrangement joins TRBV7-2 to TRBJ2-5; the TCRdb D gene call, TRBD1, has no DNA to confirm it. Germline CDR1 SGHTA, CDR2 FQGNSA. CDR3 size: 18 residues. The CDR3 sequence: CASSLVAPGQGYQETQYF.

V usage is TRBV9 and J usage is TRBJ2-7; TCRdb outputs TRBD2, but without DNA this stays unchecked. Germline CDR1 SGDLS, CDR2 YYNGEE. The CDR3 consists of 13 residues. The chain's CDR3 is CASSDGTSYEQYF.

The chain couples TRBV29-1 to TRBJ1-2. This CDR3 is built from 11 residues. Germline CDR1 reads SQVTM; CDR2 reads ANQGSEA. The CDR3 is CSVVKDYGYTF.

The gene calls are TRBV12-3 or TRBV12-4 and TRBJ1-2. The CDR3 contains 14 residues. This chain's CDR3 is CASSLGAYPYGYTF.

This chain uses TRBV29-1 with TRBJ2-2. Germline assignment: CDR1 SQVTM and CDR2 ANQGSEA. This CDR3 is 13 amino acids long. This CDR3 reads CSVVHLQTGELFF.

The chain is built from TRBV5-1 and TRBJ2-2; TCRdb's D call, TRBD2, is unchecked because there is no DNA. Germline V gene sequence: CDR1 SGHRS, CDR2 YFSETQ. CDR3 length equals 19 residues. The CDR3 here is CASSYTPGLAGGPTGELFF.

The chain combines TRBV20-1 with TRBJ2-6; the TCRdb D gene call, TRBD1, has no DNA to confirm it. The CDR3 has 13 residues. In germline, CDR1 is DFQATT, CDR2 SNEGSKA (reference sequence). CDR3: CSGQGTGANVLTF.

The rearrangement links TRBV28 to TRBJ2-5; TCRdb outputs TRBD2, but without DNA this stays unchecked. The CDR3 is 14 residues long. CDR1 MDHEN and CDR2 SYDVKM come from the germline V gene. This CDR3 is CASTFQAGGETQYF.